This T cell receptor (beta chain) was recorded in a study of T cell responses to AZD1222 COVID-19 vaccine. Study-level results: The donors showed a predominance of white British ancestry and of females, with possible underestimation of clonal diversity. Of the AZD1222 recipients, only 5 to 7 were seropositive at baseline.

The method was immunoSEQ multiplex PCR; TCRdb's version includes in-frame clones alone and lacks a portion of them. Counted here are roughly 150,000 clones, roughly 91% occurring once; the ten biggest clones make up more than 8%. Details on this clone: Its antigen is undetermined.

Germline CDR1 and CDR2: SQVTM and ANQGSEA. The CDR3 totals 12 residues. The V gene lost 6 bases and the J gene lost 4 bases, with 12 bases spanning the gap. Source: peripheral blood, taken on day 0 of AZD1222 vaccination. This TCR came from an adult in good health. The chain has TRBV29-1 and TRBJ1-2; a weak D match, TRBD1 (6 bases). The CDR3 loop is CSVAGTSYGYTF. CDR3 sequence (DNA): TGCAGCGTAGCCGGGACATCCTATGGCTACACCTTC. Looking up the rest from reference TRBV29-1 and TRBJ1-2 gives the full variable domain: SAVISQKPSRDICQRGTSLTIQCQVDSQVTMMFWYRQQPGQSLTLIATANQGSEATYESGFVIDKFPISRPNLTFSTLTVSNMSPEDSSIYLCSVAGTSYGYTFGSGTRLTVV.